A selection of T cell receptor beta chains follows, all from one sample in a study of shared clonotypes between healthy human individuals. Measured with immunoSEQ multiplex PCR; TCRdb has only the in-frame clones, and not every one. This sample carries fewer than 1 million clones, approximately 96% of them seen once, and the ten largest clones take about 0.25%. The specimen sequenced was naive CD8+ T cells sorted from blood. The receptors were gathered from a man aged 30 to 45 in good health. Both conserved end residues are part of each CDR3. Each record gives: J gene, V gene, CDR3 protein.

j_call: TRBJ2-7; v_call: TRBV27; cdr3_aa: CASSHPVGEQYF
j_call: TRBJ2-7; v_call: TRBV7-2; cdr3_aa: CASSPYLGSDYEQYF
j_call: TRBJ2-5; v_call: TRBV13; cdr3_aa: CASSLNWKETQYF
j_call: TRBJ2-1; v_call: TRBV7-9; cdr3_aa: CASSSGLAGGRYNEQFF
j_call: TRBJ2-1; v_call: TRBV29-1; cdr3_aa: CSVPTSGRYNEQFF
j_call: TRBJ2-7; v_call: TRBV7-9; cdr3_aa: CASSSGTSGPYEQYF
j_call: TRBJ2-1; v_call: TRBV6-1; cdr3_aa: CASSEKHWVDGEQFF
j_call: TRBJ2-7; v_call: TRBV6-5; cdr3_aa: CASSYVTDSDEQYF
j_call: TRBJ2-1; v_call: TRBV9; cdr3_aa: CASRPAAGEGFNEQFF
j_call: TRBJ2-7; v_call: TRBV28; cdr3_aa: CASSFRGRRSYEQYF
j_call: TRBJ2-5; v_call: TRBV5-6; cdr3_aa: CASSLGVHETQYF
j_call: TRBJ2-3; v_call: TRBV5-1; cdr3_aa: CASSLDSNTQYF
j_call: TRBJ2-2; v_call: TRBV6-5; cdr3_aa: CASSYPPTGELFF
j_call: TRBJ2-7; v_call: TRBV27; cdr3_aa: CASSLRGGTTYEQYF
j_call: TRBJ1-3; v_call: TRBV18; cdr3_aa: CASAEKAGNTIYF
j_call: TRBJ2-7; v_call: TRBV27; cdr3_aa: CASSQETGSYEQYF
j_call: TRBJ2-1; v_call: TRBV5-1; cdr3_aa: CASSLLNEQFF
j_call: TRBJ2-2; v_call: TRBV9; cdr3_aa: CASRGGGELFF
j_call: TRBJ2-1; v_call: TRBV14; cdr3_aa: CASSQFLQGLFF
j_call: TRBJ2-5; v_call: TRBV5-1; cdr3_aa: CASSLWVGDQETQYF
j_call: TRBJ1-2; v_call: TRBV11-2; cdr3_aa: CASSSQGYYGYTF
j_call: TRBJ2-2; v_call: TRBV19; cdr3_aa: CASSTAGTNTGELFF
j_call: TRBJ1-1; v_call: TRBV10-2; cdr3_aa: CASSDLTRGWPEAFF
j_call: TRBJ1-2; v_call: TRBV7-9; cdr3_aa: CASTGDYGYTF
j_call: TRBJ2-2; v_call: TRBV11-2; cdr3_aa: CASSLIGPGRELFF
j_call: TRBJ1-2; v_call: TRBV18; cdr3_aa: CASSPQYGYTF
j_call: TRBJ1-5; v_call: TRBV27; cdr3_aa: CASGSGTGVRAQHF
j_call: TRBJ2-5; v_call: TRBV27; cdr3_aa: CASSSRAGGPLQETQYF
j_call: TRBJ1-2; v_call: TRBV29-1; cdr3_aa: CSVWTGGTHGYTF
j_call: TRBJ1-1; v_call: TRBV7-9; cdr3_aa: CASTKGTPNTEAFF
j_call: TRBJ1-1; v_call: TRBV28; cdr3_aa: CASSLWGDRNTEAFF
j_call: TRBJ2-1; v_call: TRBV9; cdr3_aa: CASESTEQFF
j_call: TRBJ2-1; v_call: TRBV7-8; cdr3_aa: CASSLGDRGGSYNEQFF
j_call: TRBJ1-5; v_call: TRBV28; cdr3_aa: CASSFIRGGQPQHF
j_call: TRBJ2-5; v_call: TRBV29-1; cdr3_aa: CSVEYLAGGPQETQYF
j_call: TRBJ2-7; v_call: TRBV5-6; cdr3_aa: CASSALGQGLVLHEQYF
j_call: TRBJ2-7; v_call: TRBV2; cdr3_aa: CASSEALKGNSLSPYEQYF
j_call: TRBJ2-7; v_call: TRBV27; cdr3_aa: CASSPGVTSSYEQYF
j_call: TRBJ2-7; v_call: TRBV5-1; cdr3_aa: CASRDPLGSEQYF
j_call: TRBJ2-4; v_call: TRBV21-1; cdr3_aa: CASRASGLAENLAKNIQYF
j_call: TRBJ2-7; v_call: TRBV7-9; cdr3_aa: CASSLDRALEQYF
j_call: TRBJ1-4; v_call: TRBV28; cdr3_aa: CASNGRGHRLANEKLFF
j_call: TRBJ2-1; v_call: TRBV7-9; cdr3_aa: CASSLGGLALFNEQFF
j_call: TRBJ2-7; v_call: TRBV28; cdr3_aa: CASSLAGQGSEQYF
j_call: TRBJ2-6; v_call: TRBV27; cdr3_aa: CASKDVFSSGANVLTF
j_call: TRBJ2-7; v_call: TRBV10-3; cdr3_aa: CAISESISGQPYEQYF
j_call: TRBJ2-1; v_call: TRBV9; cdr3_aa: CASSPRDSYNEQFF
j_call: TRBJ2-3; v_call: TRBV27; cdr3_aa: CASRRGGFTDTQYF
j_call: TRBJ2-1; v_call: TRBV29-1; cdr3_aa: CSVEGSEEYYNEQFF
j_call: TRBJ2-7; v_call: TRBV19; cdr3_aa: CASRWADRSNYEQYF
j_call: TRBJ1-5; v_call: TRBV11-2; cdr3_aa: CASSLQNQPQHF
j_call: TRBJ2-7; v_call: TRBV13; cdr3_aa: CASSLGLSHEQYF
j_call: TRBJ2-7; v_call: TRBV30; cdr3_aa: CAWSVVGNYEQYF
j_call: TRBJ2-1; v_call: TRBV6-5; cdr3_aa: CASSPGYDEQFF
j_call: TRBJ1-4; v_call: TRBV6-5; cdr3_aa: CASGTTNEKLFF
j_call: TRBJ2-3; v_call: TRBV27; cdr3_aa: CASSSWTSGNTDTQYF
j_call: TRBJ1-2; v_call: TRBV11-2; cdr3_aa: CASSSQGALSYGYTF